This TCR beta chain was identified during a study of post-analysis software for immune sequencing data. Study at large: Relapsing-remitting, secondary progressive and progressive-relapsing multiple sclerosis were all included among the disease courses.

Study-wide results and limits: Comparison of patients with controls showed a handful of TRBV segments more frequent in patients, TRBV5-6, TRBV5-1 and TRBV20-1 among them. Controls' normalized Chao1 diversity significantly exceeded that of multiple sclerosis patients.

Presence of unique molecular identifiers characterized the TCR beta cDNA libraries. One entry per CDR3 protein results from TCRdb running MiXCR on the PCR reads. The sample includes approximately 570,000 distinct CDR3 sequences, about 44% seen only once; the top ten take more than 1.5%. With V trimmed by 3 bases and J by 2 bases, 11 bases remained unmatched. In germline, CDR1 is KGHSH, CDR2 LQKENI. The CDR3 totals 20 residues. The table lists this clonotype with a few counts. Its specificity is unknown. V gene TRBV18 combines with J gene TRBJ2-1; 15 nucleotides align to TRBD2. This TCR derives from a girl between 5 and 17 years old with multiple sclerosis. The sample taken for sequencing was blood. CDR3: CASSPDMGLAGGVPYNEQFF. CDR3 DNA sequence: TGTGCCAGCTCACCGGACATGGGACTAGCGGGGGGCGTTCCCTACAATGAGCAGTTCTTC.